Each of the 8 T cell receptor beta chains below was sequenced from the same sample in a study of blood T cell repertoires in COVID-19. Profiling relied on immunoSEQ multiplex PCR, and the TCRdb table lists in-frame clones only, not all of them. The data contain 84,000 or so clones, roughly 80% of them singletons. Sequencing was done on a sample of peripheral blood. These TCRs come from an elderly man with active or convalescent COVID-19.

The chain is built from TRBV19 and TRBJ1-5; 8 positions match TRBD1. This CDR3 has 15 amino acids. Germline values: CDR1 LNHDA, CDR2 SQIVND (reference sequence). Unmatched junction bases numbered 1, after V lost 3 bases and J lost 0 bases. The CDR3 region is CASSMQGASNQPQHF. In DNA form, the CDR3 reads TGTGCCAGTAGTATGCAGGGGGCTAGCAATCAGCCCCAGCATTTT.

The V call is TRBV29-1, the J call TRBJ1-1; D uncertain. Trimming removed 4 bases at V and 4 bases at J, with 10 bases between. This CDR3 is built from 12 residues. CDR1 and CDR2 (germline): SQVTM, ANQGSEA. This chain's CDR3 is CSVGEEGTEAFF. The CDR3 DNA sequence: TGCAGCGTTGGAGAGGAGGGCACTGAAGCTTTCTTT.

The CDR3 nucleotides read TGTGCCAGCAGCTTATTATCGGCGAACACCGGGGAGCTGTTTTTT. Translation: CASSLLSANTGELFF. This sequence joins TRBV7-8 and TRBJ2-2, with no clear D. CDR3 size: 15 residues. Germline CDR1 and CDR2: SGHVS and FQNEAQ. Trimming left V 2 bases short and J 0 bases short, with 7 bases between. Filled out from reference TRBV7-8 and TRBJ2-2, the complete variable domain reads GAGVSQSPRYKVAKRGQDVALRCDPISGHVSLFWYQQALGQGPEFLTYFQNEAQLDKSGLPSDRFFAERPEGSVSTLKIQRTQQEDSAVYLCASSLLSANTGELFFGEGSRLTVL.

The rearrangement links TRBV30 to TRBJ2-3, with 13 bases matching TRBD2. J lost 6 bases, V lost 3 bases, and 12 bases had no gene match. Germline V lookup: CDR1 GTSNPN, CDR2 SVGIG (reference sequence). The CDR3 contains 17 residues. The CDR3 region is CAWSPSGTSGIMDTQYF. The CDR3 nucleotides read TGTGCCTGGAGCCCATCCGGGACTAGCGGGATCATGGATACGCAGTATTTT.

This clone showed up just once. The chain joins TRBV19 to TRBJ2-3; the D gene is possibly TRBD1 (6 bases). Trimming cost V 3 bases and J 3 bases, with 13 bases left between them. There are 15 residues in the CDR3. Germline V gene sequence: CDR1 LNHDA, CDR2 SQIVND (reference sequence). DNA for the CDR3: TGTGCCAGTAGTATTCCGGGCAGGGGTACAGATACGCAGTATTTT. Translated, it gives CASSIPGRGTDTQYF.

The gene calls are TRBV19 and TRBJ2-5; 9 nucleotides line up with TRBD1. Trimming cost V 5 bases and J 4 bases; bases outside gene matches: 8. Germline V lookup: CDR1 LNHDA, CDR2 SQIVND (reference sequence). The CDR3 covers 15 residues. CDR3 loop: CASSQPGQGRETQYF. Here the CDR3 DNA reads TGTGCCAGTAGTCAACCGGGACAGGGACGAGAGACCCAGTACTTC. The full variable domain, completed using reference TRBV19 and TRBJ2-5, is DGGITQSPKYLFRKEGQNVTLSCEQNLNHDAMYWYRQDPGQGLRLIYYSQIVNDFQKGDIAEGYSVSREKKESFPLTVTSAQKNPTAFYLCASSQPGQGRETQYFGPGTRLLVL.

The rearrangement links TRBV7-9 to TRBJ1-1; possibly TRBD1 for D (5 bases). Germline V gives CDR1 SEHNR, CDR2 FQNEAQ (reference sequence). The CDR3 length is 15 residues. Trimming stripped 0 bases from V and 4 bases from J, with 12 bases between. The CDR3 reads CASSLAQKGRTEAFF. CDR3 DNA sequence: TGTGCCAGCAGCTTAGCACAGAAGGGGCGCACTGAAGCTTTCTTT.

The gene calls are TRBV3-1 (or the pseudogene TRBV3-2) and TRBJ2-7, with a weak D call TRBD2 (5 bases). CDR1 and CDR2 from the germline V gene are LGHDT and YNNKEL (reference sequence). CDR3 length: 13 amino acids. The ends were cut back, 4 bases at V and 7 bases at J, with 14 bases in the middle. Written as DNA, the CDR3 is TGTGCCAGCAGCCGGACTCGAACGGGAGAGCAGTACGTC. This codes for CASSRTRTGEQYV.